One and the same sample provided the 20 T cell receptor beta chains below, sequenced in a study of beta chain features in type 1 diabetes. Study findings and constraints: Across all four CD4+ subsets, people with type 1 diabetes showed modestly shorter TCRB CDR3s.

Since all of the isolated RNA was reverse transcribed, expressed TCRB transcripts were what got sequenced. Only in-frame clones appear in the TCRdb table, and some are missing; sequencing was by immunoSEQ multiplex PCR. The sample carries some 280,000 clones, 13% to 15% recorded once. These receptors lack a known antigen. Sequenced sample: naive CD4+ T cells from blood. The receptors originated from a man younger than 45 with type 1 diabetes.

The chain joins TRBV9 to TRBJ2-2; D is uncertain. Germline CDR1 reads SGDLS; CDR2 reads YYNGEE. This CDR3 comprises 16 residues. With 0 bases removed from V and 1 base from J, the gap between germline ends came to 10 bases. The CDR3 loop reads CASSVDPGQNTGELFF. The CDR3 nucleotides are TGTGCCAGCAGCGTAGATCCAGGCCAGAACACCGGGGAGCTGTTTTTT.

The V call is TRBV5-4, the J call TRBJ2-7, with TRBD1 as a possible D gene (6 bases). CDR1 is SGHNT and CDR2 is YYREEE in the germline V gene (reference sequence). This CDR3 has 14 residues. Between the trimmed V and J ends, which lost 0 bases and 7 bases, there was a span of 14 bases. CDR3: CASSLDRAALEQYF. The CDR3 bases are TGTGCCAGCAGCTTGGACAGGGCAGCTTTGGAGCAGTACTTC. Full variable domain (remainder filled in from reference TRBV5-4 and TRBJ2-7): ETGVTQSPTHLIKTRGQQVTLRCSSQSGHNTVSWYQQALGQGPQFIFQYYREEENGRGNFPPRFSGLQFPNYSSELNVNALELDDSALYLCASSLDRAALEQYFGPGTRLTVT.

This chain links TRBV6-1 with TRBJ2-7, with 8 bases fitting TRBD1. V was pared by 7 bases and J by 3 bases, with 8 bases of the junction left unmatched. CDR1 is MNHNS and CDR2 is SASEGT in the germline V gene. The CDR3 length is 14 residues. The CDR3 loop reads CASTGTGMNYEQYF. CDR3 nucleotide sequence: TGTGCCAGCACTGGGACAGGCATGAACTACGAGCAGTACTTC.

In its sample, this clone was seen a few times. The V and J genes are TRBV7-6 and TRBJ2-7, with 7 nucleotides matching TRBD1. V lost 5 bases and J lost 3; bases outside the gene matches: 4. This CDR3 has 13 amino acids. CDR1 and CDR2 from the germline V gene are SGHVS and FNYEAQ. CDR3 DNA sequence: TGTGCCAGCAGCCCTGGGACAGACTACGAGCAGTACTTC. This encodes CASSPGTDYEQYF. The full variable domain, its missing parts supplied by reference TRBV7-6 and TRBJ2-7, is GAGVSQSPRYKVTKRGQDVALRCDPISGHVSLYWYRQALGQGPEFLTYFNYEAQQDKSGLPNDRFSAERPEGSISTLTIQRTEQRDSAMYRCASSPGTDYEQYFGPGTRLTVT.

This clone was observed a handful of times. This sequence joins TRBV7-6 and TRBJ2-7; possibly TRBD2 for D (6 bases). Germline V lookup: CDR1 SGHVS, CDR2 FNYEAQ. This CDR3 has 13 amino acids. V was pared by 5 bases and J by 3 bases, with 11 bases between. The CDR3 here is CASSMGLDYEQYF. In DNA form, the CDR3 reads TGTGCCAGCAGCATGGGACTCGACTACGAGCAGTACTTC.

The V call is TRBV5-1, the J call TRBJ1-4; D is uncertain. Trimming shortened V by 4 bases and J by 7 bases, and 14 bases separated the two germline ends. CDR1 is SGHRS and CDR2 is YFSETQ in the germline V gene. The CDR3 is 14 residues long. CDR3 nucleotides: TGCGCCAGCAGCCTGCAGGCCCGGGGTGAAAAACTGTTTTTT. This sequence encodes CASSLQARGEKLFF.

V usage is TRBV7-9 and J usage is TRBJ1-1; a weak D match, TRBD1 (5 bases). With 5 bases removed from V and 7 bases from J, the gap between germline ends came to 14 bases. The length of the CDR3 is 13 residues. Germline lookup yields CDR1 SEHNR and CDR2 FQNEAQ (reference sequence). The CDR3 DNA reads TGTGCCAGCAGCCCCCGCGTGGGGGGTGAAGCTTTCTTT. Its translation is CASSPRVGGEAFF.

This rearrangement joins TRBV7-9 to TRBJ2-3; D remains unclear. The CDR3 runs to 13 residues. V lost 3 bases and J 8 bases, leaving 12 bases between the germline ends. Germline-derived CDR1 and CDR2 are SEHNR and FQNEAQ (reference sequence). CDR3 sequence (DNA): TGTGCCAGCAGCTTTGGGCTCGTAGGTACGCAGTATTTT. Translating gives CASSFGLVGTQYF.

This clone has more than one count but fewer than ten. V and J are TRBV30 and TRBJ2-2; the D gene is possibly TRBD1 (6 bases). Germline CDR1 reads GTSNPN; CDR2 reads SVGIG (reference sequence). This CDR3 is 14 amino acids long. V was pared by 1 base and J by 1 base, with 7 bases between. CDR3 in amino acids: CAWSAQGNTGELFF. In DNA, the CDR3 is TGTGCCTGGAGTGCACAGGGGAACACCGGGGAGCTGTTTTTT.

The V and J genes are TRBV4-2 and TRBJ1-4, with TRBD1 as a possible D gene (6 bases). Trimming took off 1 base at V and 3 bases at J, with 12 bases between the two ends. From germline, CDR1 is LGHNA and CDR2 YNFKEQ. The CDR3 has 16 residues. For the CDR3, the DNA is TGTGCCAGCAGCCAAGGGTTCGGGACATCTAATGAAAAACTGTTTTTT. It specifies CASSQGFGTSNEKLFF.

The chain employs TRBV5-1 and TRBJ1-2; 7 nucleotides line up with TRBD1. Trimming took 4 bases from V and 2 from J; bases not matched to a gene: 8. Germline V gene sequence: CDR1 SGHRS, CDR2 YFSETQ. The CDR3 covers 15 residues. CDR3 sequence (DNA): TGCGCCAGCAGCCGCACAGGGGTACTCAACTATGGCTACACCTTC. Its protein is CASSRTGVLNYGYTF.

This clone was counted a few times. The CDR3 coding sequence is TGCGCCAGCAGGGGACAGGGCCACACCGGGGAGCTGTTTTTT. Translating gives CASRGQGHTGELFF. The V and J genes are TRBV5-1 and TRBJ2-2, with 9 bases that match TRBD1. Germline values: CDR1 SGHRS, CDR2 YFSETQ. V shed 5 bases and J 3 bases; nucleotides not matched to a gene: 2. The CDR3 is 14 residues long.

This clone was seen only a few times. The chain has TRBV28 and TRBJ2-4, with D maybe TRBD1 (5 bases). In germline, CDR1 is MDHEN, CDR2 SYDVKM. The CDR3 covers 14 residues. V shed 2 bases and J shed 5 bases, with 10 bases lying between them. The CDR3 loop is CASSLQGTQNIQYF. CDR3 DNA sequence: TGTGCCAGCAGTTTACAGGGAACCCAAAACATTCAGTACTTC.

The chain joins TRBV19 to TRBJ2-2; 7 bases match TRBD2. After removal of 7 bases from V and 1 base from J, the junction contained 9 bases not matched to a gene. Germline V gives CDR1 LNHDA, CDR2 SQIVND (reference sequence). The CDR3 is 16 residues long. DNA of the CDR3: TGTGCCAGTACCCGGAGGCGGGAGTGGAACACCGGGGAGCTGTTTTTT. Its protein product is CASTRRREWNTGELFF.

This clone was detected only a few times. This rearrangement joins TRBV10-3 to TRBJ1-1; D is possibly TRBD1 (5 bases). The V end lost 6 bases, the J end lost 2 bases, and 16 bases lay between the germline ends. The V gene's germline CDR1 is ENHRY and CDR2 SYGVKD. The CDR3 spans 15 residues. The CDR3 loop reads CAIRGPGAENTEAFF. As DNA, the CDR3 is TGTGCCATCAGGGGGCCTGGTGCAGAAAACACTGAAGCTTTCTTT.

The chain is built from TRBV5-4 and TRBJ2-5, with D perhaps TRBD2 (5 bases). Between the trimmed V and J ends, which lost 3 bases and 5 bases, there was a span of 17 bases. The CDR3 is 15 residues long. The germline gives CDR1 SGHNT, CDR2 YYREEE (reference sequence). The CDR3 DNA is TGTGCCAGCAGCTCCCCGAACACGCCGGGGGAGACCCAGTACTTC. This sequence encodes CASSSPNTPGETQYF.

The rearrangement joins TRBV7-9 to TRBJ2-4, with TRBD1 matching 9 bases. CDR3 length: 16 residues. After removal of 1 base from V and 8 bases from J, the junction contained 9 bases not matched to a gene. Germline loops: CDR1 SEHNR, CDR2 FQNEAQ (reference sequence). The CDR3 loop is CASSLGPGTGSHIQYF. The CDR3 DNA reads as TGTGCCAGCAGCTTAGGGCCCGGGACAGGGTCACACATTCAGTACTTC.

This sequence joins TRBV7-3 and TRBJ2-3, with TRBD2 identical over 7 bases. J was trimmed by 9 bases and V by 5 bases; bases with no gene match: 8. Germline assignment: CDR1 SGHTA and CDR2 FQGTGA. The CDR3 is 13 amino acids. The CDR3: CASSLEISGTQYF. CDR3 nucleotides: TGTGCCAGCAGCCTCGAAATTAGCGGGACGCAGTATTTT.

The chain couples TRBV27 to TRBJ2-1, with 14 bases lining up with TRBD2. J gave up 8 bases and V 3 bases, and 6 bases lay outside the gene matches. CDR1 MNHEY and CDR2 SMNVEV come from the germline V gene (reference sequence). This CDR3 has 16 residues. The CDR3 nucleotides read TGTGCCAGCAGTTTGACTAGCGGGAGGGCCAGGGATGAGCAGTTCTTC. The encoded protein is CASSLTSGRARDEQFF.

The chain couples TRBV7-8 to TRBJ2-7; 13 bases fit TRBD2. After removal of 0 bases from V and 1 base from J, the junction contained 6 bases not matched to a gene. The CDR3 sequence is 18 residues long. Germline V gene sequence: CDR1 SGHVS, CDR2 FQNEAQ. The DNA for the CDR3 is TGTGCCAGCAGCTTAGCTACCGGACTAGCGGGAGAGTCCTACGAGCAGTACTTC. This gives the protein CASSLATGLAGESYEQYF.